A single sample gave rise to the 20 T cell receptor beta chains below, sequenced in a study of OX40 agonist ivuxolimab in advanced cancers. Repertoires were generated with immunoSEQ multiplex PCR, while TCRdb's copy carries only in-frame clones and drops some. Among about 97,000 clones listed, less than 90% were seen once. The sequences come from CD4+ or CD8+ T cells sorted from blood, collected in a trial of the OX40 agonist ivuxolimab. All receptors derive from an adult with an advanced solid tumor such as melanoma, head and neck, liver or kidney cancer.

The chain couples TRBV6-5 to TRBJ2-2, with TRBD1 matching over 9 bases. Germline V gives CDR1 MNHEY, CDR2 SVGAGI. The length of the CDR3 is 15 residues. The ends lost 5 bases at V and 5 bases at J; junction bases unmatched: 6. In DNA form, the CDR3 reads TGTGCCAGCAGTCTATCGACAGGGGGGACCGGGGAGCTGTTTTTT. It specifies CASSLSTGGTGELFF.

The chain recombines TRBV7-9 with TRBJ2-7; D not certain. CDR1 SEHNR and CDR2 FQNEAQ come from the germline V gene (reference sequence). With 3 bases removed from V and 4 bases from J, the gap between germline ends came to 13 bases. This CDR3 has 14 residues. CDR3 sequence: CASSFGAVGYEQYF. The CDR3 DNA follows: TGTGCCAGCAGCTTTGGTGCGGTGGGATACGAGCAGTACTTC.

V usage is TRBV30 and J usage is TRBJ1-1, with D tentatively TRBD1 (6 bases). V dropped 4 bases and J dropped 1 base, with 13 bases sitting between them. This CDR3 has 14 residues. CDR1 GTSNPN and CDR2 SVGIG come from the germline V gene (reference sequence). The CDR3 here is CAWTEQGWNTEAFF. The DNA of the CDR3 is TGTGCCTGGACGGAACAGGGCTGGAACACTGAAGCTTTCTTT. The full variable domain, rest sourced from reference TRBV30 and TRBJ1-1, is SQTIHQWPATLVQPVGSPLSLECTVEGTSNPNLYWYRQAAGRGLQLLFYSVGIGQISSEVPQNLSASRPQDRQFILSSKKLLLSDSGFYLCAWTEQGWNTEAFFGQGTRLTVV.

The chain couples TRBV27 to TRBJ1-5, with 9 bases aligning to TRBD1. CDR1 MNHEY and CDR2 SMNVEV come from the germline V gene (reference sequence). This CDR3 has 14 amino acids. The V segment lost 6 bases and the J segment 7 bases; nucleotides outside the gene matches: 7. CDR3 region: CASRLTGGDQPQHF. The CDR3 region has the DNA TGTGCCAGCAGGCTGACAGGGGGGGACCAGCCCCAGCATTTT.

This chain connects TRBV12-5 to TRBJ2-3; TRBD2 aligns across 13 bases. The J segment lost 6 bases and the V segment lost 5 bases, leaving 5 bases of the junction unmatched. Germline CDR1 reads LGHNT; CDR2 reads FRNRAP. This CDR3 comprises 15 residues. The DNA for the CDR3 is TGTGCTAGTGGTCCCGGGACTAGCGGGATGGATACGCAGTATTTT. Translation: CASGPGTSGMDTQYF. The complete variable domain, with remaining parts taken from reference TRBV12-5 and TRBJ2-3, reads DARVTQTPRHKVTEMGQEVTMRCQPILGHNTVFWYRQTMMQGLELLAYFRNRAPLDDSGMPKDRFSAEMPDATLATLKIQPSEPRDSAVYFCASGPGTSGMDTQYFGPGTRLTVL.

The chain recombines TRBV11-2 with TRBJ1-6, with D possibly matching TRBD1 (5 bases). Germline V lookup: CDR1 SGHAT, CDR2 FQNNGV. This CDR3 is 15 amino acids long. Deletions cut 3 bases from V and 7 bases from J, with 13 bases between. The CDR3 loop is CASSFAGAPNSPLHF. DNA of the CDR3: TGTGCCAGCAGCTTTGCCGGGGCACCCAATTCACCCCTCCACTTT.

This clone has only a few counts. This chain links TRBV13 with TRBJ1-1; 7 bases match TRBD1. The CDR3 spans 16 residues. Trimming removed 5 bases from V and 6 bases from J; junction bases left unmatched: 15. From germline, CDR1 is PRHDT and CDR2 FYEKMQ (reference sequence). CDR3 nucleotide sequence: TGTGCCAGCAGCGATACCGACACAGGGGAGTCCTCTGAAGCTTTCTTT. Translation: CASSDTDTGESSEAFF.

This chain's CDR3 is CASTRTGWETQYF. The CDR3 DNA follows: TGTGCCAGCACTCGGACAGGGTGGGAGACCCAGTACTTC. V and J are TRBV5-8 and TRBJ2-5; 8 bases map to TRBD1. Unmatched junction bases numbered 6, after V lost 6 bases and J lost 5 bases. The CDR3 has 13 residues. Germline loops: CDR1 SGHTS, CDR2 YDEGEE.

The chain combines TRBV25-1 with TRBJ2-2; the D gene is possibly TRBD2 (6 bases). CDR3 length: 14 amino acids. The V gene lost 7 bases and the J gene lost 6 bases, with 15 bases spanning the gap. Germline loops: CDR1 MGHDK, CDR2 SYGVNS. DNA of the CDR3: TGTGCCAGCATTCCCAGCGGGTACTCCGGGGAGCTGTTTTTT. Translation gives CASIPSGYSGELFF. The full variable domain, rest sourced from reference TRBV25-1 and TRBJ2-2, is EADIYQTPRYLVIGTGKKITLECSQTMGHDKMYWYQQDPGMELHLIHYSYGVNSTEKGDLSSESTVSRIRTEHFPLTLESARPSHTSQYLCASIPSGYSGELFFGEGSRLTVL.

There are a few counts of this clone. V usage is TRBV19 and J usage is TRBJ1-5; TRBD1 might be the D (5 bases). CDR3 length equals 12 residues. The germline gives CDR1 LNHDA, CDR2 SQIVND (reference sequence). Deletions cut 8 bases from V and 4 bases from J, with 9 bases between. The CDR3 reads CASGARNQPQHF. DNA for the CDR3: TGTGCCAGTGGGGCGAGGAATCAGCCCCAGCATTTT.

The chain links TRBV6-5 to TRBJ2-1; tentative D call: TRBD2 (5 bases). The V gene lost 0 bases and the J gene lost 10 bases, with 10 bases spanning the gap. This CDR3 contains 13 residues. Germline V CDR1 and CDR2: MNHEY, SVGAGI. The CDR3 coding sequence is TGTGCCAGCAGTTACTCGAAAGAGGGAGAGCAGTTCTTC. It translates to CASSYSKEGEQFF.

This clone is a singleton in its sample. The gene calls are TRBV6-1 and TRBJ2-6; no clear D. Germline V gene data show CDR1 as MNHNS and CDR2 as SASEGT. Trimming removed 2 bases at V and 1 base at J, with 9 bases between. This CDR3 spans 16 amino acids. The CDR3 here is CASSEPGESGANVLTF. CDR3 coding DNA: TGTGCCAGCAGTGAACCTGGGGAATCTGGGGCCAACGTCCTGACTTTC.

The chain is built from TRBV12-5 and TRBJ2-3; no clear D. The V and J ends lost 3 bases and 5 bases respectively, with 6 bases between them. Germline CDR1 is LGHNT and CDR2 is FRNRAP. CDR3 size: 12 residues. Here the CDR3 reads CASGFGIDTQYF. CDR3 nucleotides: TGTGCTAGTGGTTTTGGAATAGATACGCAGTATTTT.

This chain uses TRBV11-3 with TRBJ2-7; D is uncertain. Deletions cut 1 base from V and 0 bases from J, with 7 bases between. In germline, CDR1 is SGHNT, CDR2 YENEEA. There are 14 residues in the CDR3. This CDR3 is CASSLVGPSYEQYF. DNA for the CDR3: TGTGCCAGCAGCTTAGTAGGGCCCTCCTACGAGCAGTACTTC.

The chain has TRBV6-1 and TRBJ1-1; perhaps TRBD1 as D (5 bases). This CDR3 has 15 residues. Trimming took 5 bases from V and 1 from J, leaving 14 bases between them. Germline-derived CDR1 and CDR2 are MNHNS and SASEGT. CDR3 protein: CASSQIQGGNTEAFF. For the CDR3, the DNA is TGTGCCAGCAGTCAAATTCAGGGAGGGAACACTGAAGCTTTCTTT.

In its sample, this clone was seen a few times. This chain uses TRBV9 with TRBJ1-1; 7 nucleotides align to TRBD1. Germline values: CDR1 SGDLS, CDR2 YYNGEE. V gave up 3 bases and J gave up 0 bases; unmatched junction bases: 2. This CDR3 has 14 residues. The CDR3 DNA reads as TGTGCCAGCAGCGCACAGGGGATGAACACTGAAGCTTTCTTT. The encoded protein is CASSAQGMNTEAFF.

V and J are TRBV7-3 and TRBJ2-1, with TRBD1 matching 7 bases. The CDR3 has 14 residues. The junction had 7 bases not matched to a gene; V was cut back by 5 bases and J by 6 bases. Germline V lookup: CDR1 SGHTA, CDR2 FQGTGA. This CDR3 is CASSRGAGGNEQFF. For the CDR3, the DNA is TGTGCCAGCAGCCGTGGGGCAGGGGGCAATGAGCAGTTCTTC. Variable domain in full (rest from reference TRBV7-3 and TRBJ2-1): GAGVSQTPSNKVTEKGKYVELRCDPISGHTALYWYRQSLGQGPEFLIYFQGTGAADDSGLPNDRFFAVRPEGSVSTLKIQRTERGDSAVYLCASSRGAGGNEQFFGPGTRLTVL.

The chain couples TRBV6-1 to TRBJ2-3; no clear D gene. This CDR3 is 12 amino acids long. Germline CDR1 MNHNS, CDR2 SASEGT. V was pared by 6 bases and J by 2 bases, with 6 bases between. CDR3 protein: CASRGYTDTQYF. CDR3 DNA sequence: TGTGCCAGCAGGGGATACACAGATACGCAGTATTTT.

The V gene is TRBV12-5, the J gene TRBJ2-1; 8 nucleotides align to TRBD1. V was pared by 2 bases and J by 10 bases, with 10 bases of the junction left unmatched. Germline lookup yields CDR1 LGHNT and CDR2 FRNRAP. The CDR3 contains 15 residues. CDR3 loop: CASGLSRTGRYEQFF. In DNA, the CDR3 is TGTGCTAGTGGTTTGTCTCGGACAGGGAGATACGAGCAGTTCTTC.

This sequence joins TRBV18 and TRBJ1-1; D is unclear. The CDR3 spans 15 residues. The germline gives CDR1 KGHSH, CDR2 LQKENI. With 3 bases removed from V and 1 base from J, the gap between germline ends came to 12 bases. CDR3 sequence: CASSPRRTENTEAFF. The CDR3, as DNA: TGTGCCAGCTCACCCAGGAGGACGGAGAACACTGAAGCTTTCTTT.